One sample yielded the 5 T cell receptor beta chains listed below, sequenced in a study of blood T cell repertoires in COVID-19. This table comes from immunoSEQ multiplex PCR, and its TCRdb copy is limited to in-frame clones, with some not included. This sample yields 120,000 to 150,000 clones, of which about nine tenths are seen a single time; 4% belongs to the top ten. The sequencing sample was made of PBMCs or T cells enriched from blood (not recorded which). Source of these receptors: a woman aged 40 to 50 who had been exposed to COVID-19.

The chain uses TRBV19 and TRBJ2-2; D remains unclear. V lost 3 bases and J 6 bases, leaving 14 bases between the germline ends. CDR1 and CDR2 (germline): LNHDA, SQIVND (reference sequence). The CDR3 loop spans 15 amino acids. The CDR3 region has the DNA TGTGCCAGTAGTATCGGGTCTCCTCGCGCCGGGGAGCTGTTTTTT. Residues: CASSIGSPRAGELFF.

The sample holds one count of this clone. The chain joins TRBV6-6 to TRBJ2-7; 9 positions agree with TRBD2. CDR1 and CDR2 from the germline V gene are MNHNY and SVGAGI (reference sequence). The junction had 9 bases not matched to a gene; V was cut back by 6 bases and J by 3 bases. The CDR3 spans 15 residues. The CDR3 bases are TGTGCCAGCAGCAACCCGACTAGCGGATTCTACGAGCAGTACTTC. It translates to CASSNPTSGFYEQYF.

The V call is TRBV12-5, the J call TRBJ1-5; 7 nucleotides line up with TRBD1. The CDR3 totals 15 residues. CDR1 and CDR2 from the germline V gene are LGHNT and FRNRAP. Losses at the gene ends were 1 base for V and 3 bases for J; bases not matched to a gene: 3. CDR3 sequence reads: CASGLETGPNQPQHF. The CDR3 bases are TGTGCTAGTGGTTTGGAGACAGGGCCCAATCAGCCCCAGCATTTT. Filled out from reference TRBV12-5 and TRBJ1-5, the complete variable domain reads DARVTQTPRHKVTEMGQEVTMRCQPILGHNTVFWYRQTMMQGLELLAYFRNRAPLDDSGMPKDRFSAEMPDATLATLKIQPSEPRDSAVYFCASGLETGPNQPQHFGDGTRLSIL.

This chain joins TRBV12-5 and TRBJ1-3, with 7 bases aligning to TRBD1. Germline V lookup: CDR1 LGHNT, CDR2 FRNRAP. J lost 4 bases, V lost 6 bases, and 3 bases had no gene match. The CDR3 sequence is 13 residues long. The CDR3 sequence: CASGTGFGNTIYF. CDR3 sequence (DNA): TGTGCTAGTGGGACAGGGTTCGGAAACACCATATATTTT.

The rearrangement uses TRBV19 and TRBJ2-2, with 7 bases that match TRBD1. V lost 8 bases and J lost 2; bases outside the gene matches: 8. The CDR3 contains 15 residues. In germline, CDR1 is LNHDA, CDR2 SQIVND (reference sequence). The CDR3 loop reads CASFTDRANTGELFF. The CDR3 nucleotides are TGTGCCAGTTTCACAGACAGGGCAAACACCGGGGAGCTGTTTTTT.